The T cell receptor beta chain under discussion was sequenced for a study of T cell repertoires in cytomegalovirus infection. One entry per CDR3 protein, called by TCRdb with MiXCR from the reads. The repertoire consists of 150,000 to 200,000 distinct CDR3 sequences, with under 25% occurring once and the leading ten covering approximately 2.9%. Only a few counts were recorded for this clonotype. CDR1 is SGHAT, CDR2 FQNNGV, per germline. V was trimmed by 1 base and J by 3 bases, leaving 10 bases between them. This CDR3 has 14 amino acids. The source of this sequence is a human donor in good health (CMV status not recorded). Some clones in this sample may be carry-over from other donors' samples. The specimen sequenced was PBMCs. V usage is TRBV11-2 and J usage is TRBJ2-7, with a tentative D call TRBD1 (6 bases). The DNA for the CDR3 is TGTGCCAGCAGCTTAGCTGAGGGGGTCTACGAGCAGTACTTC. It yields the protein CASSLAEGVYEQYF.